This T cell receptor (beta chain) comes out of a study of regulatory T cells in long-lasting Graves disease. Study overall: Prior antithyroid drug treatment in newly diagnosed Graves' patients lasted under 3 months.

The CDR3 has 14 amino acids. CDR1 is SGDLS and CDR2 is YYNGEE in the germline V gene. V lost 0 bases and J 4 bases, leaving 10 bases between the germline ends. Libraries of TCR beta came from iRepertoire HTBI primers plus Arm-PCR of CDR3 regions. TCRdb independently ran MiXCR on the multiplex PCR reads; one entry per CDR3 protein. The sample shows around 230,000 distinct CDR3 sequences, about 16% of them seen only once. Stated time point: newly diagnosed GD, antithyroid drugs for less than 3 months. From RNA extracted from PBMCs, the TCR library was made. The sample holds many counts of this clonotype.

The sample consisted of peripheral blood mononuclear cells (PBMCs), taken at new diagnosis, from a patient treated with antithyroid drugs. The clonotype originates from a female donor with Graves disease. The chain has TRBV9 and TRBJ1-2, with D possibly being TRBD1 (5 bases). The CDR3 region has the DNA TGTGCCAGCAGCGTAGCGGGACGGAGCTATGGCTACACCTTC. Protein: CASSVAGRSYGYTF.